The sequence of this T cell receptor (beta chain) was determined in a study of regulatory T cells in long-lasting Graves disease. Study in general: Graves' disease counted as persistent after over 5 years of antithyroid drugs with positive TSH receptor antibodies.

iRepertoire HTBI primers and Arm-PCR of CDR3 regions built TCR beta libraries. Each CDR3 protein gets one entry after TCRdb re-called the multiplex PCR reads with MiXCR. In the table there are 700,000 or so distinct CDR3 sequences, 25% to 30% of which are singletons. Study results and limitations: Sample size was small, which may have lowered accuracy. Persistent Graves' patients had lower TCR diversity than newly diagnosed ones.

Time point noted: persistent/refractory GD, antithyroid drugs over 5 years with positive TRAb. From RNA extracted from PBMCs, the TCR library was made. Between the trimmed V and J ends, which lost 4 bases and 4 bases, there was a span of 14 bases. CDR3 length: 14 amino acids. CDR1 and CDR2 from the germline V gene are SNHLY and FYNNEI. This clonotype was observed at least ten times. Its antigen remains unidentified. V gene TRBV2 combines with J gene TRBJ2-7; the D gene is possibly TRBD1 (6 bases). The sequencing here drew on peripheral blood mononuclear cells (PBMCs), taken when the disease was refractory, from a patient treated with antithyroid drugs. This receptor was identified in a female donor with Graves disease. The CDR3 reads CASSAGTYLYEQYF. Here the CDR3 DNA reads TGTGCCAGCAGTGCCGGGACATACTTGTACGAGCAGTACTTC.